These 16 T cell receptor beta chains came from one sample sequenced in a study of CD8+ T cells in alopecia areata. It was cDNA, reverse transcribed from extracted RNA, that served as the sequencing template. Sequenced by immunoSEQ multiplex PCR; TCRdb stores in-frame clones only, minus some. The data contain 150,000 to 200,000 clones, under 80% of them singletons. Treatment noted: oral pan-JAK inhibitor, 5-10 mg twice daily. Sequencing was performed on CD4+ T cells sorted from blood, taken around week 50, from a patient treated with tofacitinib. These receptors all stem from a human donor with alopecia areata.

This sequence joins TRBV29-1 and TRBJ1-2; 7 bases are shared with TRBD1. CDR3 length: 15 residues. CDR1 is SQVTM, CDR2 ANQGSEA, per germline. V lost 2 bases, J lost 5 bases, and 11 bases stayed unmatched. The CDR3 DNA reads TGCAGCGTTGAATATCGAGGGGGCCGCGGGTATGGCTACACCTTC. This sequence encodes CSVEYRGGRGYGYTF.

V usage is TRBV14 and J usage is TRBJ2-5; perhaps TRBD2 as D (5 bases). The germline gives CDR1 SGHDN, CDR2 FVKESK. V lost 1 base and J 5 bases, leaving 11 bases between the germline ends. The CDR3 consists of 14 residues. The CDR3 sequence is CASSQVLRGETQYF. CDR3 coding DNA: TGTGCCAGCAGCCAAGTACTCCGCGGGGAGACCCAGTACTTC. Looking up the rest from reference TRBV14 and TRBJ2-5 gives the full variable domain: EAGVTQFPSHSVIEKGQTVTLRCDPISGHDNLYWYRRVMGKEIKFLLHFVKESKQDESGMPNNRFLAERTGGTYSTLKVQPAELEDSGVYFCASSQVLRGETQYFGPGTRLLVL.

A note on this clone: This may arise from a read error, as a much more abundant clone is one base away. The J gene is TRBJ1-1, the V gene TRBV7-8; D is undetermined. Germline assignment: CDR1 SGHVS and CDR2 FQNEAQ. Trimming took off 0 bases at V and 1 base at J, with 3 bases between the two ends. The length of the CDR3 is 13 residues. CDR3 amino acids: CASSLAENTEAFF. CDR3 coding DNA: TGTGCCAGCAGCTTAGCAGAGAACACTGAAGCTTTCTTT.

In regard to this clone: Compared with germline, one end of the junction differs, possibly owing to a read error. The chain recombines TRBV25-1 with TRBJ1-1, with TRBD1 as a possible D gene (6 bases). Germline V gives CDR1 MGHDK, CDR2 SYGVNS. This CDR3 has 11 amino acids. The CDR3 here is CASTKGGGVLF. As DNA, the CDR3 is TGTGCCAGCACAAAGGGGGGAGGAGTTCTCTTT.

The V call is TRBV10-3, the J call TRBJ1-6; TRBD1 might be the D (5 bases). CDR1 and CDR2 (germline): ENHRY, SYGVKD. CDR3 length: 18 amino acids. Trimming left V 2 bases short and J 7 bases short, with 21 bases between. CDR3 DNA sequence: TGTGCCATCAGTGAGCCCGACGGGTTCGACAGAGTCAATTCACCCCTCCACTTT. This gives the protein CAISEPDGFDRVNSPLHF.

This clone has just one count. V and J are TRBV30 and TRBJ2-7; D possibly corresponds to TRBD1 (6 bases). Germline V gene data show CDR1 as GTSNPN and CDR2 as SVGIG (reference sequence). The V and J ends lost 3 bases and 7 bases respectively, with 19 bases between them. This CDR3 is built from 14 residues. As DNA, the CDR3 is TGTGCCTGGAGCGCGCTACAGGGCATTAATGAGCAGTACTTC. It yields the protein CAWSALQGINEQYF.

In this sample, this clone turned up a few times. This chain connects TRBV6-1 to TRBJ1-4; D is uncertain. CDR3 length equals 13 residues. CDR1 is MNHNS, CDR2 SASEGT, per germline. V gave up 8 bases and J gave up 8 bases, with 15 bases separating them. CDR3 protein: CASWEVVGEKLFF. DNA for the CDR3: TGTGCCAGCTGGGAGGTTGTAGGGGAAAAACTGTTTTTT.

The rearrangement links TRBV6-5 to TRBJ1-6; D is unclear. CDR3 length: 14 residues. The ends were cut back, 5 bases at V and 6 bases at J, with 11 bases in the middle. Germline values: CDR1 MNHEY, CDR2 SVGAGI. CDR3 sequence reads: CASSHRDSNSPLHF. The CDR3 region has the DNA TGTGCCAGCAGTCACAGAGACTCTAATTCACCCCTCCACTTT.

The chain links TRBV7-9 to TRBJ2-2, with a possible D match to TRBD1 (6 bases). Trimming pared 1 base from V and 7 bases from J, leaving 13 bases between. The CDR3 length is 15 residues. CDR1 and CDR2 (germline): SEHNR, FQNEAQ (reference sequence). The CDR3 DNA is TGTGCCAGCAGCTTAGTCCGCAGGGGCGGCGGGGAGCTGTTTTTT. It codes for CASSLVRRGGGELFF.

At least ten counts were recorded for this clone. The V and J genes are TRBV2 and TRBJ2-7; possible D gene TRBD1, 6 bases. The V gene lost 5 bases and the J gene lost 2 bases, with 10 bases spanning the gap. The CDR3 sequence is 13 residues long. Per the germline V gene, CDR1 is SNHLY and CDR2 is FYNNEI. CDR3 sequence: CASSLDRTYEQYF. As DNA, the CDR3 is TGTGCCAGCAGTCTTGACAGGACCTACGAGCAGTACTTC.

V and J are TRBV29-1 and TRBJ2-7; D might be TRBD2 (5 bases). The CDR3 has 14 residues. Germline-derived CDR1 and CDR2 are SQVTM and ANQGSEA. Trimming shortened V by 4 bases and J by 2 bases, and 15 bases separated the two germline ends. In DNA form, the CDR3 reads TGCAGCGTTGGTTCCGGGAATCCTCCCTACGAGCAGTACTTC. Its translation: CSVGSGNPPYEQYF.

This clone was seen only a few times. The CDR3 region has the DNA TGTGCCAGCTCCCCCGGGGGGGGGACGGGGGAGCAGTACTTC. It codes for CASSPGGGTGEQYF. The chain joins TRBV18 to TRBJ2-7, with 8 bases matching TRBD2. The V gene's germline CDR1 is KGHSH and CDR2 LQKENI. This CDR3 region has 14 residues. Trimming took 6 bases from V and 7 from J; bases not matched to a gene: 11.

The rearrangement links TRBV19 to TRBJ2-2; D perhaps matches TRBD1 (6 bases). Between the trimmed V and J ends, which lost 5 bases and 5 bases, there was a span of 9 bases. CDR1 and CDR2 (germline): LNHDA, SQIVND (reference sequence). CDR3 size: 13 residues. The CDR3 region is CASSPGQTGELFF. CDR3 in DNA: TGTGCCAGTAGTCCAGGACAGACCGGGGAGCTGTTTTTT. The whole variable domain, filled in from reference TRBV19 and TRBJ2-2, reads DGGITQSPKYLFRKEGQNVTLSCEQNLNHDAMYWYRQDPGQGLRLIYYSQIVNDFQKGDIAEGYSVSREKKESFPLTVTSAQKNPTAFYLCASSPGQTGELFFGEGSRLTVL.

This clone was observed a few times. The V gene is TRBV10-3, the J gene TRBJ2-1, with D possibly TRBD1 on 6 matching bases. The CDR3 is 13 amino acids. Germline V gene sequence: CDR1 ENHRY, CDR2 SYGVKD. Trimming removed 0 bases at V and 15 bases at J, with 15 bases between. CDR3 sequence (DNA): TGTGCCATCAGTGAGTCTCCGGGACAAGATACGTTCTTC. Protein sequence: CAISESPGQDTFF.

The V gene is TRBV4-1, the J gene TRBJ2-3; D may be TRBD2 (6 bases). Germline CDR1 reads MGHRA; CDR2 reads YSYEKL. V lost 0 bases to trimming and J lost 4 bases, with 11 bases between them. The CDR3 extends over 15 amino acids. CDR3 nucleotides: TGCGCCAGCAGCCAAGACATCCTAGCGCCAGATACGCAGTATTTT. Translated, it gives CASSQDILAPDTQYF.

This clone was seen just once. The chain couples TRBV15 to TRBJ2-2; D uncertain. V lost 0 bases, J lost 0 bases, and 5 bases lay in between. Looked up from germline, CDR1 is LNHNV and CDR2 is YYDKDF (reference sequence). The CDR3 covers 15 residues. As DNA, the CDR3 is TGTGCCACCAGCAGAGATCAGGCGAACACCGGGGAGCTGTTTTTT. Translation: CATSRDQANTGELFF.